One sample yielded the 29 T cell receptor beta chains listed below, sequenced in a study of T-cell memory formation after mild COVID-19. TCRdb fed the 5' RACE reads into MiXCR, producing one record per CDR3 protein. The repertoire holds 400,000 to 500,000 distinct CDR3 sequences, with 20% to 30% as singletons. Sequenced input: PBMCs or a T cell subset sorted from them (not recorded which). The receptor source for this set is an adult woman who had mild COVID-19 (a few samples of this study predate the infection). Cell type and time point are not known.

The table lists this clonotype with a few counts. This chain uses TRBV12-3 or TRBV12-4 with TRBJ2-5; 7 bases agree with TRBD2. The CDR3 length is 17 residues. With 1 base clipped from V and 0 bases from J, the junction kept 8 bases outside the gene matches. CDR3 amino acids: CASSLVSGGGHQETQYF. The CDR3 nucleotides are TGTGCCAGCAGTTTAGTCTCTGGCGGGGGACACCAAGAGACCCAGTACTTC.

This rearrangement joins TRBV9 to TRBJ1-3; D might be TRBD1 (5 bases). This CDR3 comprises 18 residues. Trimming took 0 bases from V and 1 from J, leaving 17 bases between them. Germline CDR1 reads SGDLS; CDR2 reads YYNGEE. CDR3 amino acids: CASSVERGPMKSGNTIYF. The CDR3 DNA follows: TGTGCCAGCAGCGTAGAGAGGGGTCCGATGAAATCTGGAAACACCATATATTTT.

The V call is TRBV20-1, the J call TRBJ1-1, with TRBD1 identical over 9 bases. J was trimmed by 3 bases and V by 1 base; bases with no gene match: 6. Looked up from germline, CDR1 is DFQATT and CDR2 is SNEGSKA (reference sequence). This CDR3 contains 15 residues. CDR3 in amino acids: CSARGNRGLDTEAFF. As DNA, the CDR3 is TGCAGTGCTAGAGGGAACAGGGGGCTCGACACTGAAGCTTTCTTT.

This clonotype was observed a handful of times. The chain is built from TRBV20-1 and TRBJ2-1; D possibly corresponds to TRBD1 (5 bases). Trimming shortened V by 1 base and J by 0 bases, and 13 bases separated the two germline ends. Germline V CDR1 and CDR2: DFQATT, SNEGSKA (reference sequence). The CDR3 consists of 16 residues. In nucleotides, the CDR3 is TGCAGTGCTAGAGGGACAACTACCCCCTCCTACAATGAGCAGTTCTTC. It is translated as CSARGTTTPSYNEQFF.

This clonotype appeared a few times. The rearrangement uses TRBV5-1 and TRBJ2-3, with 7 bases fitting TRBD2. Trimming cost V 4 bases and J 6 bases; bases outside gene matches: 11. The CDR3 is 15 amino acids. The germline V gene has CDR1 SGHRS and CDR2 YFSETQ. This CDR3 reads CASSPGLVSSDTQYF. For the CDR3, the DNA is TGCGCCAGCAGCCCAGGACTAGTCAGTTCGGATACGCAGTATTTT.

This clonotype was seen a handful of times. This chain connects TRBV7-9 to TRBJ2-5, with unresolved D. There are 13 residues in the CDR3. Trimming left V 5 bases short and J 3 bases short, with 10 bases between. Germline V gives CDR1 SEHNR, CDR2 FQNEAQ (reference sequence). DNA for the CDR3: TGTGCCAGCAGCCCATTGGCAGAAGAGACCCAGTACTTC. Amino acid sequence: CASSPLAEETQYF. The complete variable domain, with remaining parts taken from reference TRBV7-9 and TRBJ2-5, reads DTGVSQNPRHKITKRGQNVTFRCDPISEHNRLYWYRQTLGQGPEFLTYFQNEAQLEKSRLLSDRFSAERPKGSFSTLEIQRTEQGDSAMYLCASSPLAEETQYFGPGTRLLVL.

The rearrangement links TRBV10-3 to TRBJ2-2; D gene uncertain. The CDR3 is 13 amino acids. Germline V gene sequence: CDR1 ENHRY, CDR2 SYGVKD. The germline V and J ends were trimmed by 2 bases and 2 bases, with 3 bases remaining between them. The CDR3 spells CAISERNTGELFF. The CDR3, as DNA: TGTGCCATCAGTGAGCGTAACACCGGGGAGCTGTTTTTT.

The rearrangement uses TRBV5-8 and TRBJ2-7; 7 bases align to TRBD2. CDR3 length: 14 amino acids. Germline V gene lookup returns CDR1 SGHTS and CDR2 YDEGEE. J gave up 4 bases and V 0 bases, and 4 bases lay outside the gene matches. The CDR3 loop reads CASSLEGAGYEQYF. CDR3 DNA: TGTGCCAGCAGCTTGGAGGGAGCGGGGTACGAGCAGTACTTC.

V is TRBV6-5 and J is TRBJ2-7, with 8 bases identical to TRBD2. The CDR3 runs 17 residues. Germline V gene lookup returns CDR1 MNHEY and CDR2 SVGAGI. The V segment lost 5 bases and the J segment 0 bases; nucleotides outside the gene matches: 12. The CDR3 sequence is CASSETTGTRNSYEQYF. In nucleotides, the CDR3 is TGTGCCAGCAGTGAGACTACCGGGACTAGAAACTCCTACGAGCAGTACTTC.

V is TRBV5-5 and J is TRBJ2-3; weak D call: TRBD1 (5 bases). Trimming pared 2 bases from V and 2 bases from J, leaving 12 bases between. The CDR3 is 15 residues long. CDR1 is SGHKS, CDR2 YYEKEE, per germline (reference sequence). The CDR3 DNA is TGTGCCAGCAGCTTATTTAGGGGCGACACAGATACGCAGTATTTT. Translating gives CASSLFRGDTDTQYF.

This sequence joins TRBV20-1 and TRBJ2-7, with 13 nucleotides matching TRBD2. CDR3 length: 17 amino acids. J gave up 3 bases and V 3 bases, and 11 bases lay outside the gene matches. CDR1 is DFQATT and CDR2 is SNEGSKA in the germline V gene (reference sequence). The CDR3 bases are TGCAGTGCTAGTCGGACTAGCGGGGGCCCCAATGGCTACGAGCAGTACTTC. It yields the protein CSASRTSGGPNGYEQYF.

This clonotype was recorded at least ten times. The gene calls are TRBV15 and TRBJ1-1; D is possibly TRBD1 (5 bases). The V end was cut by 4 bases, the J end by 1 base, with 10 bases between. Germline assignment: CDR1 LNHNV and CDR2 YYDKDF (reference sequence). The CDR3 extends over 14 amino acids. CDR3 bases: TGTGCCACCAGCATCCAGGGAGGGAACACTGAAGCTTTCTTT. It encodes CATSIQGGNTEAFF.

In DNA, the CDR3 is TGTGCCAGCAGTTTTATCGGAGGGAGCTCCTACAATGAGCAGTTCTTC. This gives the protein CASSFIGGSSYNEQFF. The rearrangement uses TRBV12-3 or TRBV12-4 and TRBJ2-1; possible D gene TRBD2, 6 bases. This CDR3 comprises 16 residues. The V end lost 3 bases, the J end lost 0 bases, and 12 bases lay between the germline ends.

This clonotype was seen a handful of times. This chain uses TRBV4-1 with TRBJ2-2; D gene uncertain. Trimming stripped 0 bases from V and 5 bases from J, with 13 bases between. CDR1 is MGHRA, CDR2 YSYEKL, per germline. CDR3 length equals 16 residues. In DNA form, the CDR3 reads TGCGCCAGCAGCCAAGATTTCTGGAAAGGGACCGGGGAGCTGTTTTTT. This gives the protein CASSQDFWKGTGELFF.

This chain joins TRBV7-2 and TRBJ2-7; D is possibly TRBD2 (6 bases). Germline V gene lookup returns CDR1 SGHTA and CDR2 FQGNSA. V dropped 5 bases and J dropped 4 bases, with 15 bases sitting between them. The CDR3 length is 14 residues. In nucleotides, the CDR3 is TGTGCCAGCAGCACCAATAGCGGATTGTACGAGCAGTACTTC. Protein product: CASSTNSGLYEQYF.

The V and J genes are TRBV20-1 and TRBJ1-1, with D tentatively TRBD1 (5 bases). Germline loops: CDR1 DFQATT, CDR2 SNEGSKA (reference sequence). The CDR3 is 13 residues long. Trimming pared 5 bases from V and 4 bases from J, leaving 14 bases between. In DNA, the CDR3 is TGCAGTGCTCTAGGGGCGGTGGGCACTGAAGCTTTCTTT. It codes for CSALGAVGTEAFF.

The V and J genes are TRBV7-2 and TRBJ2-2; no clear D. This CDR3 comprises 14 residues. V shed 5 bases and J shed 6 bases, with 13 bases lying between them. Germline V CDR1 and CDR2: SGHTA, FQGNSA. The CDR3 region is CASSPRLSSGELFF. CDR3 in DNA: TGTGCCAGCAGCCCACGACTCAGCTCCGGGGAGCTGTTTTTT.

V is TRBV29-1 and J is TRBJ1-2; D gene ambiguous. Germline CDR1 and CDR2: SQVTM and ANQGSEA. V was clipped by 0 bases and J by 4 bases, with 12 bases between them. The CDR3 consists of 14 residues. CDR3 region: CSVEETPRAYGYTF. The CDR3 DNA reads TGCAGCGTTGAAGAGACCCCTAGGGCCTATGGCTACACCTTC.

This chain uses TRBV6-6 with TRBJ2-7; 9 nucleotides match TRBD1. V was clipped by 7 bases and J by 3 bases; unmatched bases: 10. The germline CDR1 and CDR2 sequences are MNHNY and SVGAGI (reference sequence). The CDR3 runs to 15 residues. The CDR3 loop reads CASNLPGQGIYEQYF. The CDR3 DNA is TGTGCCAGCAACTTACCGGGACAGGGTATCTACGAGCAGTACTTC.

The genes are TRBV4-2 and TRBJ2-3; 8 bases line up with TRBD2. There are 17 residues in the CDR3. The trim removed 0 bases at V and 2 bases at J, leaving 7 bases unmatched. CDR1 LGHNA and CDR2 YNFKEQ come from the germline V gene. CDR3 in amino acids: CASSQERSGGYTDTQYF. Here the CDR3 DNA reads TGTGCCAGCAGCCAAGAAAGGAGCGGGGGATACACAGATACGCAGTATTTT.

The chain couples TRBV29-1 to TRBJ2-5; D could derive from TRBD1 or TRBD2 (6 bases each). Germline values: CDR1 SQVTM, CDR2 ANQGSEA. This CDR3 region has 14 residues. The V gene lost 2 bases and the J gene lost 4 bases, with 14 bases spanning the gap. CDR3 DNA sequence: TGCAGCGTTGAAAGGGTAGGGGGGCGAGAGACCCAGTACTTC. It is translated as CSVERVGGRETQYF.

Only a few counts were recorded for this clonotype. The CDR3 DNA is TGCGCCAGCAGCCAATCAACGGGACTAGCGGGGGAAGGAATTCAGTACTTC. Translated, it gives CASSQSTGLAGEGIQYF. The chain is built from TRBV5-1 and TRBJ2-4; 14 nucleotides line up with TRBD2. Per the germline V gene, CDR1 is SGHRS and CDR2 is YFSETQ. Trimming at V came to 4 bases and at J to 10 bases, leaving 13 bases not matched to a gene. This CDR3 is built from 17 residues.

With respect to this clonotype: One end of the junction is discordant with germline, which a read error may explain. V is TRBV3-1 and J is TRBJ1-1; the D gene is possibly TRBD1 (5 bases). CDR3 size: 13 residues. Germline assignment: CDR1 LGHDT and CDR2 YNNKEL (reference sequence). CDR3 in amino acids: CASSADSNNEAFF. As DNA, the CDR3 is TGTGCCAGCAGCGCAGACAGTAACAATGAAGCTTTCTTT.

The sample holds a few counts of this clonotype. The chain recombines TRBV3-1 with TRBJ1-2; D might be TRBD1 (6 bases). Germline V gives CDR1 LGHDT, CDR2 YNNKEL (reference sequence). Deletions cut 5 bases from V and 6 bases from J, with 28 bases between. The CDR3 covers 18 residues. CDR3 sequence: CASSGRGQDLIGNNGYTF. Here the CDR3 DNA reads TGTGCCAGCAGCGGTCGGGGGCAGGACCTTATAGGGAATAATGGCTACACCTTC.

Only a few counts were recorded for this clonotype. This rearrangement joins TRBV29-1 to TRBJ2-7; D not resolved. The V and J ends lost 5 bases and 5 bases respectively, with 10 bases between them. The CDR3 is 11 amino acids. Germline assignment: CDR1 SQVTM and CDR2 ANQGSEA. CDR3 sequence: CSVSLADEQYF. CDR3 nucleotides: TGCAGCGTTTCGCTGGCGGACGAGCAGTACTTC.

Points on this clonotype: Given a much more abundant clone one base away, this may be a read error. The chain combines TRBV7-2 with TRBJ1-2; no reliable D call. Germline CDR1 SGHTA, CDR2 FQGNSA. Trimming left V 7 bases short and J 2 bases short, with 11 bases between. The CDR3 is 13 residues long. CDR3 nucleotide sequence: TGTGCCAGCATCGGCCAGACAAACTATGGCTACACCTTC. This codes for CASIGQTNYGYTF.

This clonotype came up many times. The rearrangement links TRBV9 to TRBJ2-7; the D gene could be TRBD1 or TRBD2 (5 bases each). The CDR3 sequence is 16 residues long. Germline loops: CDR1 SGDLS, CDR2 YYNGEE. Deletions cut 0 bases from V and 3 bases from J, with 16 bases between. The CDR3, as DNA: TGTGCCAGCAGCGTAGGGTCCGGGACCCTCGACTACGAGCAGTACTTC. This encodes CASSVGSGTLDYEQYF.

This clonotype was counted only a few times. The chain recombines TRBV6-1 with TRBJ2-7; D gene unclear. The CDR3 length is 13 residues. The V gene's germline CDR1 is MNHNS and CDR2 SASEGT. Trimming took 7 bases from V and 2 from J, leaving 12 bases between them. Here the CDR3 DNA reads TGTGCCAGCAACACCCTGGGGACCTACGAGCAGTACTTC. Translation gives CASNTLGTYEQYF.

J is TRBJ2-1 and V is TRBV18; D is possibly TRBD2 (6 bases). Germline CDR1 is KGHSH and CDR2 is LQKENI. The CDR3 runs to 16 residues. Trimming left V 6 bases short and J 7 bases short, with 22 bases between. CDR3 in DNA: TGTGCCAGCTCGGGGATGCTCACCACGGGGGAGAATGAGCAGTTCTTC. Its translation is CASSGMLTTGENEQFF.